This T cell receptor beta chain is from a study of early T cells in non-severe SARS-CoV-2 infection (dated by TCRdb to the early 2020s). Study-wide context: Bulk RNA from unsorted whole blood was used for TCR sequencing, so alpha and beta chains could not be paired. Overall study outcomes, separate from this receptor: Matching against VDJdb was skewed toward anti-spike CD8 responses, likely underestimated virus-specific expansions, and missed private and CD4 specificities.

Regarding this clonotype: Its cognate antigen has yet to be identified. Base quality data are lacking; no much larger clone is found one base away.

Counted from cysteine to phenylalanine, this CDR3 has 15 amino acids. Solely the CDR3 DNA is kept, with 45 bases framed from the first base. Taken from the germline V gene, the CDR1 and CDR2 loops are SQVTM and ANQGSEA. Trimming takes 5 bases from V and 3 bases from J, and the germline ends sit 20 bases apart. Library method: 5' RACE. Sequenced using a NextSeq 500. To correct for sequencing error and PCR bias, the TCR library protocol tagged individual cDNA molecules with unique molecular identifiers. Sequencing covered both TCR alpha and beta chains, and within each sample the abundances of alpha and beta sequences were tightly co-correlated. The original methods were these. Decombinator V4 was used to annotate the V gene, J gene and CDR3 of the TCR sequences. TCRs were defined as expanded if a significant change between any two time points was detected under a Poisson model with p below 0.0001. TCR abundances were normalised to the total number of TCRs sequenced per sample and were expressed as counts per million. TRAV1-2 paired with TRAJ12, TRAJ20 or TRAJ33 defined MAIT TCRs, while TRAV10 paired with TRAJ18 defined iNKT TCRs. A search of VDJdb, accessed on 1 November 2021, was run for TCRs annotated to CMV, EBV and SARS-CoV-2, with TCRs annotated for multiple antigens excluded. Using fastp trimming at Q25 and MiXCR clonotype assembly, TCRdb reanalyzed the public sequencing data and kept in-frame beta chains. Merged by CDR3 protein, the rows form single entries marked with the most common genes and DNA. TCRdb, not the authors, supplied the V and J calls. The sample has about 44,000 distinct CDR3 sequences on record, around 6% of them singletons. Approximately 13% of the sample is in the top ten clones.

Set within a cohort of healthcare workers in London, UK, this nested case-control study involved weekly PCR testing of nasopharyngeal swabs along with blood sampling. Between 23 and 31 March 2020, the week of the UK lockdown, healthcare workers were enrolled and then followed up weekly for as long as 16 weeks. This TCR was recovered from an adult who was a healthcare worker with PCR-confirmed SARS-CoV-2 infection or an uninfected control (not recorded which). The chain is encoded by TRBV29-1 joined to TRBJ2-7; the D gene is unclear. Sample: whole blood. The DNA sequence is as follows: TGCAGCGTTACCCTTCCCGGCATGGATAACTACGAGCAGTACTTC. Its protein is CSVTLPGMDNYEQYF.